The 25 T cell receptor beta chains presented below share a single source sample, sequenced in a study of shared clonotypes between healthy human individuals. Method: immunoSEQ multiplex PCR; TCRdb's copy keeps in-frame clones and lacks some. The sample holds millions of clones, about 95% seen once. As defined, naive CD8 cells were CD45RO-negative and positively selected for CCR7, with terminally differentiated effector memory CD45RA+ cells excluded. Sequencing was done on a sample of naive CD8+ T cells sorted from blood. Every receptor here comes from a man between 18 and 29 years old in good health.

The count of this clone is one. The chain employs TRBV9 and TRBJ2-7; the D call may be TRBD1 or TRBD2 (5 bases each). The CDR3 sequence is 16 residues long. Per the germline V gene, CDR1 is SGDLS and CDR2 is YYNGEE. V was shortened by 3 bases and J by 1 base, with 17 bases between the two germline ends. The CDR3 loop is CASSAFPGAESYEQYF. The CDR3 nucleotides are TGTGCCAGCAGCGCATTCCCCGGGGCTGAATCCTACGAGCAGTACTTC.

The chain has TRBV6-5 and TRBJ2-1, with D possibly matching TRBD1 (7 bases). The CDR3 sequence is 13 residues long. Germline lookup yields CDR1 MNHEY and CDR2 SVGAGI. With 6 bases removed from V and 4 bases from J, the gap between germline ends came to 10 bases. CDR3 nucleotides: TGTGCCAGCAGCGCGGGACAGTACAATGAGCAGTTCTTC. It translates to CASSAGQYNEQFF.

This sequence joins TRBV4-1 and TRBJ2-7; 10 positions match TRBD1. Germline trimming cut 0 bases from V and 4 bases from J; bases unmatched to any gene: 3. The CDR3 covers 15 residues. Per the germline V gene, CDR1 is MGHRA and CDR2 is YSYEKL. CDR3 sequence: CASSQEQGQGYEQYF. The CDR3 coding sequence is TGCGCCAGCAGCCAAGAGCAGGGACAGGGGTACGAGCAGTACTTC.

This clone was seen once. One end of the junction varies from germline; a read error may be responsible. The chain joins TRBV9 to TRBJ2-7; TRBD2 matches 7 bases. The CDR3 spans 15 residues. The germline V gene has CDR1 SGDLS and CDR2 YYNGEE. CDR3 bases: TGTGCCAGCAGTGTAGGACTAGGGGCGACCTACGAGCAGTACTTC. This gives the protein CASSVGLGATYEQYF. Full variable domain (remainder filled in from reference TRBV9 and TRBJ2-7): DSGVTQTPKHLITATGQRVTLRCSPRSGDLSVYWYQQSLDQGLQFLIQYYNGEERAKGNILERFSAQQFPDLHSELNLSSLELGDSALYFCASSVGLGATYEQYFGPGTRLTVT.

This clone has just a few counts. Different DNA sequences within this sample yield the same CDR3. The chain employs TRBV2 and TRBJ2-3; D is uncertain. V gave up 4 bases and J gave up 2 bases, with 4 bases separating them. The CDR3 runs 12 residues. CDR1 is SNHLY and CDR2 is FYNNEI in the germline V gene. CDR3 protein: CASSGFTDTQYF. The CDR3 bases are TGTGCCAGCAGTGGATTCACAGATACGCAGTATTTT. The full variable domain, rest sourced from reference TRBV2 and TRBJ2-3, is EPEVTQTPSHQVTQMGQEVILRCVPISNHLYFYWYRQILGQKVEFLVSFYNNEISEKSEIFDDQFSVERPDGSNFTLKIRSTKLEDSAMYFCASSGFTDTQYFGPGTRLTVL.

The chain links TRBV12-5 to TRBJ2-3; TRBD2 matches 13 bases. V was clipped by 5 bases and J by 2 bases; unmatched bases: 10. The CDR3 sequence is 18 residues long. Germline V gene data show CDR1 as LGHNT and CDR2 as FRNRAP. The CDR3 DNA is TGTGCTAGTGGTATCGGACTAGCGGGAGTCATTAACACAGATACGCAGTATTTT. Its translation is CASGIGLAGVINTDTQYF.

The genes are TRBV7-8 and TRBJ1-4; D unclear. V lost 5 bases and J lost 12, with 10 bases in between. Germline lookup yields CDR1 SGHVS and CDR2 FQNEAQ. This CDR3 has 11 residues. For the CDR3, the DNA is TGTGCCAGCAGCCGAGGACCGCAACTGTTTTTT. Its protein is CASSRGPQLFF.

This rearrangement joins TRBV5-1 to TRBJ2-1; D call uncertain. The V and J ends lost 4 bases and 5 bases respectively, with 7 bases between them. The CDR3 contains 12 residues. From germline, CDR1 is SGHRS and CDR2 YFSETQ. The CDR3 region has the DNA TGCGCCAGCAGCCCGGAAAACAATGAGCAGTTCTTC. It codes for CASSPENNEQFF.

The gene calls are TRBV5-1 and TRBJ2-1, with D perhaps assigned TRBD1 or TRBD2 (6 bases each). The CDR3 covers 17 residues. The germline gives CDR1 SGHRS, CDR2 YFSETQ. V lost 0 bases, J lost 1 base, and 14 bases lay in between. The CDR3 DNA sequence: TGCGCCAGCAGCTTGGAGGGAACGGGGGCGTCCTACAATGAGCAGTTCTTC. It encodes CASSLEGTGASYNEQFF.

Of note for this clone: This CDR3 is also generated by other DNA sequences in the sample. V gene TRBV30 combines with J gene TRBJ1-4; TRBD1 agrees at 8 bases. V shed 0 bases and J 7 bases; nucleotides not matched to a gene: 1. Germline CDR1 GTSNPN, CDR2 SVGIG (reference sequence). This CDR3 has 13 residues. The CDR3 loop is CAWSVDRGEKLFF. DNA for the CDR3: TGTGCCTGGAGTGTAGACAGGGGTGAAAAACTGTTTTTT.

The chain is built from TRBV27 and TRBJ2-7, with D unresolved. Germline CDR1 MNHEY, CDR2 SMNVEV (reference sequence). V was trimmed by 5 bases and J by 2 bases, leaving 19 bases between them. This CDR3 comprises 16 residues. This CDR3 is CASSPSFGHLTYEQYF. The CDR3 DNA follows: TGTGCCAGCAGTCCTTCGTTTGGCCATCTAACCTACGAGCAGTACTTC.

CDR3 in amino acids: CASSTGLQTPNNYGYTF. As DNA, the CDR3 is TGCGCCAGCAGCACAGGTCTCCAGACACCCAATAACTATGGCTACACCTTC. The rearrangement joins TRBV5-1 to TRBJ1-2, with D tentatively TRBD1 (5 bases). The V gene's germline CDR1 is SGHRS and CDR2 YFSETQ. The CDR3 has 17 residues. V was clipped by 4 bases and J by 1 base, with 20 bases between them.

J is TRBJ2-6 and V is TRBV7-6; 7 bases line up with TRBD1. After removal of 4 bases from V and 4 bases from J, the junction contained 4 bases not matched to a gene. The CDR3 loop spans 15 amino acids. Germline assignment: CDR1 SGHVS and CDR2 FNYEAQ. The CDR3 spells CASSSTGSGANVLTF. Written as DNA, the CDR3 is TGTGCCAGCAGCTCGACAGGGTCGGGGGCCAACGTCCTGACTTTC.

The sample holds one count of this clone. This chain connects TRBV29-1 to TRBJ2-3; D not resolved. V was pared by 5 bases and J by 2 bases, with 11 bases between. Germline CDR1 and CDR2: SQVTM and ANQGSEA. The CDR3 totals 13 residues. CDR3 coding DNA: TGCAGCGTTTTCCCGATAAACACAGATACGCAGTATTTT. Its protein is CSVFPINTDTQYF.

V and J are TRBV2 and TRBJ2-7; TRBD1 agrees at 8 bases. Losses at the gene ends were 5 bases for V and 5 bases for J; bases not matched to a gene: 11. The germline CDR1 and CDR2 sequences are SNHLY and FYNNEI. This CDR3 comprises 15 residues. In DNA form, the CDR3 reads TGTGCCAGCAGTTTAGGACAGGGCCAATACCACGAGCAGTACTTC. Translating it yields CASSLGQGQYHEQYF.

This chain uses TRBV19 with TRBJ1-5; D not resolved. CDR3 length equals 15 residues. Trimming cost V 6 bases and J 5 bases, with 17 bases left between them. CDR1 is LNHDA, CDR2 SQIVND, per germline (reference sequence). This CDR3 is CASSPTPAGYQPQHF. CDR3 bases: TGTGCCAGTAGCCCAACGCCCGCAGGCTATCAGCCCCAGCATTTT.

The rearrangement uses TRBV7-9 and TRBJ2-7; 8 bases agree with TRBD2. V lost 6 bases, J lost 2 bases, and 6 bases stayed unmatched. CDR3 length: 14 residues. CDR1 SEHNR and CDR2 FQNEAQ come from the germline V gene (reference sequence). For the CDR3, the DNA is TGTGCCAGCAGTTATAGCGGGGACCCCTACGAGCAGTACTTC. This sequence encodes CASSYSGDPYEQYF.

With respect to this clone: Other nucleotide sequences in the sample specify the same CDR3. The rearrangement links TRBV5-5 to TRBJ1-5; 7 nucleotides align to TRBD1. The CDR3 spans 14 residues. The germline CDR1 and CDR2 sequences are SGHKS and YYEKEE (reference sequence). V lost 0 bases to trimming and J lost 5 bases; unmatched junction nucleotides: 2. For the CDR3, the DNA is TGTGCCAGCAGCTTGGGACAGGGATATCAGCCCCAGCATTTT. This translates into CASSLGQGYQPQHF.

A word on this clone: The sample contains more than one DNA sequence encoding this CDR3. The chain carries TRBV27 and TRBJ1-6, with a possible D match to TRBD1 (5 bases). V lost 4 bases to trimming and J lost 0 bases, with 10 bases between them. The germline V gene has CDR1 MNHEY and CDR2 SMNVEV (reference sequence). CDR3 size: 16 residues. This chain's CDR3 is CASSSPGSSYNSPLHF. The CDR3 nucleotides are TGTGCCAGCAGTTCCCCAGGGAGCTCCTATAATTCACCCCTCCACTTT.

V is TRBV9 and J is TRBJ1-1; D gene unclear. Trimming stripped 3 bases from V and 5 bases from J, with 17 bases between. The germline CDR1 and CDR2 sequences are SGDLS and YYNGEE. The CDR3 is made up of 15 amino acids. CDR3 sequence (DNA): TGTGCCAGCAGCGATGGTGCCGCCGCGAATACTGAAGCTTTCTTT. It is translated as CASSDGAAANTEAFF.

This chain links TRBV28 with TRBJ1-3; 7 bases line up with TRBD1. The CDR3 contains 14 residues. The trim removed 8 bases at V and 1 base at J, leaving 5 bases unmatched. Germline loops: CDR1 MDHEN, CDR2 SYDVKM. CDR3 protein: CASGKTGSGNTIYF. In nucleotides, the CDR3 is TGTGCCAGCGGCAAGACAGGGTCTGGAAACACCATATATTTT.

The V and J genes are TRBV4-3 and TRBJ1-1; D gene unclear. The germline CDR1 and CDR2 sequences are LGHNA and YSLEER. V lost 3 bases, J lost 10 bases, and 9 bases lay in between. The CDR3 length is 11 residues. The CDR3 coding sequence is TGCGCCAGCAGCCATCAGGAGAGAGCTTTCTTT. Translating gives CASSHQERAFF.

Remarks on this clone: Other DNA sequences of this sample code for an identical CDR3. The chain employs TRBV4-3 and TRBJ2-3; D remains ambiguous. CDR1 LGHNA and CDR2 YSLEER come from the germline V gene. Trimming took 3 bases from V and 0 from J, leaving 4 bases between them. The CDR3 contains 13 residues. In DNA form, the CDR3 reads TGCGCCAGCAGCCAGCAAAGCACAGATACGCAGTATTTT. Amino acid sequence: CASSQQSTDTQYF.

This chain joins TRBV11-2 and TRBJ2-7; D might be TRBD1 (6 bases). CDR3 length: 16 residues. From germline, CDR1 is SGHAT and CDR2 FQNNGV. V lost 1 base and J 5 bases, leaving 18 bases between the germline ends. The DNA of the CDR3 is TGTGCCAGCAGCTTAGGGAACGACAGGCTGAGGAACGAGCAGTACTTC. Encoded protein: CASSLGNDRLRNEQYF.

This clone was seen only a few times. The gene calls are TRBV9 and TRBJ2-7; TRBD1 aligns across 9 bases. V was clipped by 5 bases and J by 2 bases; unmatched bases: 11. Germline CDR1 is SGDLS and CDR2 is YYNGEE. The CDR3 loop spans 16 amino acids. The CDR3 bases are TGTGCCAGCAGACCTGACAGGGGGATTGGCCCCTACGAGCAGTACTTC. It encodes CASRPDRGIGPYEQYF.